Listed below are T cell receptor beta chains from one sample, sequenced in a study of cytomegalovirus exposure and HLA in healthy donors. Sequenced by immunoSEQ multiplex PCR; TCRdb stores in-frame clones only, minus some. The repertoire holds around 140,000 clones, with 65% to 80% as singletons. Sequencing used PBMCs. These receptor sequences come from a woman aged 18-29 years in good health and CMV-seronegative. CDR3s include the opening cysteine and the closing phenylalanine or tryptophan. Fields, in order: CDR3 length, V gene, clone size, J gene, D gene, CDR3 DNA, CDR3 protein. D genes are given only for firm matches. Rows may omit the clone size; those that give it use once, few, many or a size class.

12	TRBV14	NA	TRBJ1-5	NA	TGTGCCAGCAGCCAACAAGACAGTCGCCAGCATTTT	CASSQQDSRQHF
15	TRBV4-1	NA	TRBJ1-1	NA	TGCGCCAGCAGCCCAAAGCGGGTCATGAACACTGAAGCTTTCTTT	CASSPKRVMNTEAFF
12	TRBV28	NA	TRBJ1-1	NA	TGTGCCAGCAACTTCGGGGACACTGAAGCTTTCTTT	CASNFGDTEAFF
13	TRBV2	NA	TRBJ2-1	NA	TGTGCCAGCATCCGCCGACAGATCAATGAGCAGTTCTTC	CASIRRQINEQFF
13	TRBV18	NA	TRBJ2-7	NA	TGTGCCAGCTCAGTAACAGGGACCTACGAGCAGTACTTC	CASSVTGTYEQYF
17	TRBV5-1	NA	TRBJ2-5	NA	TGCGCCAGCAGCTCCGCACTAAGGGGCCTGTTGGGAGAGACCCAGTACTTC	CASSSALRGLLGETQYF
14	TRBV5-6	NA	TRBJ2-3	TRBD2	TGTGCCAGCAGCTTACCGGGAGGGCCAGATACGCAGTATTTT	CASSLPGGPDTQYF
12	TRBV28	NA	TRBJ1-2	NA	TGTGCCAGCAGCCCACTTAACTATGGCTACACCTTC	CASSPLNYGYTF
12	TRBV6-5	NA	TRBJ1-2	TRBD1	TGTGCCAGCAGGAAGACAGGGGGTGGCTACACCTTC	CASRKTGGGYTF
14	TRBV5-4	NA	TRBJ1-2	NA	TGTGCCAGCAGAATAACTAAGGGGAACTATGGCTACACCTTC	CASRITKGNYGYTF
13	TRBV29-1	NA	TRBJ1-1	NA	TGCAGCGTTGAAACTAGAATGAACACTGAAGCTTTCTTT	CSVETRMNTEAFF
13	TRBV6-1	NA	TRBJ2-7	TRBD1	TGTGCCATCTCCCCGACAGGGCGGAACGAGCAGTACTTC	CAISPTGRNEQYF
12	TRBV19	NA	TRBJ1-1	NA	TGTGCCAGTAAATTGGGGGCCACTGAAGCTTTCTTT	CASKLGATEAFF
14	TRBV6-5	few	TRBJ2-2	NA	TGTGCCAGTTCGGACGGGGTGTACACCGGGGAGCTGTTTTTT	CASSDGVYTGELFF
11	TRBV20-1	NA	TRBJ2-1	NA	TGCAGTGCTATAAAGGGGAATGAGCAGTTCTTC	CSAIKGNEQFF
15	TRBV2	NA	TRBJ2-3	NA	TGTGCCAGCAGTGTGCTAGCGCTGGGCACAGATACGCAGTATTTT	CASSVLALGTDTQYF
15	TRBV10-3	NA	TRBJ1-5	NA	TGTGCCATCAGTGGGGGGCAGGGGTTGGATCAGCCCCAGCATTTT	CAISGGQGLDQPQHF
14	TRBV29-1	NA	TRBJ1-2	NA	TGCAGCGTTGCTTTTCGTTTAATTAACTATGGCTACACCTTC	CSVAFRLINYGYTF
14	TRBV28	NA	TRBJ2-4	NA	TGTGCCAGCAACTGGGTCGGGAGAGGGAACATTCAGTACTTC	CASNWVGRGNIQYF
14	TRBV29-1	NA	TRBJ1-4	TRBD1	TGCAGCGTGACCTACAGGGGGGCTAATGAAAAACTGTTTTTT	CSVTYRGANEKLFF
13	TRBV7-6	NA	TRBJ2-5	NA	TGTGCCAGCAGCTTGACTTTCGCCGGGACCCAGTACTTC	CASSLTFAGTQYF
17	TRBV27	NA	TRBJ1-5	TRBD1	TGTGCCAGCAGTGTGACCCCCGGACAGGGGTTGGGCCAGCCCCAGCATTTT	CASSVTPGQGLGQPQHF
16	TRBV5-1	few	TRBJ1-5	TRBD1	TGCGCCAGCAGCCCCACCGGGACAGGGGGCAGTCAGCCCCAGCATTTT	CASSPTGTGGSQPQHF
16	TRBV15	NA	TRBJ2-3	TRBD1	TGTGCCACCAGCAGATCCCGGGACAGCCCCGGAGATACGCAGTATTTT	CATSRSRDSPGDTQYF
15	TRBV5-1	NA	TRBJ2-1	TRBD2	TGCGCCAGCAGCCTTGGGACTAGCGGGCCCAATGAGCAGTTCTTC	CASSLGTSGPNEQFF
16	TRBV5-4	NA	TRBJ2-1	TRBD2	TGTGCCAGCAGCCCGGGACTAGCGGGGGTCTACAATGAGCAGTTCTTC	CASSPGLAGVYNEQFF
13	TRBV19	NA	TRBJ1-1	TRBD1	TGTGCCACCTACAGGGGATGGGGAACTGAAGCTTTCTTT	CATYRGWGTEAFF
16	TRBV28	NA	TRBJ2-7	TRBD1	TGTGCCAGCAGTTTAATCCACCGACAGGGGGTCAACGAGCAGTACTTC	CASSLIHRQGVNEQYF
15	TRBV4-1	NA	TRBJ2-1	TRBD2	TGCGCCAGCAGCCCGGGGACTAGCGGGAGAGGTGAGCAGTTCTTC	CASSPGTSGRGEQFF
13	TRBV6-1	NA	TRBJ1-1	TRBD1	TGTGCCAGCAGTTCAGACAGGGCTACTGAAGCTTTCTTT	CASSSDRATEAFF
19	TRBV7-8	NA	TRBJ2-1	TRBD2	TGTGCCAGCAGCGCCAGCGGGGCGGACCGACCCCCTTTATACAATGAGCAGTTCTTC	CASSASGADRPPLYNEQFF
16	TRBV7-9	NA	TRBJ2-3	NA	TGTGCCAGCAGCTTAGGGAGGACAGCTAGCACAGATACGCAGTATTTT	CASSLGRTASTDTQYF